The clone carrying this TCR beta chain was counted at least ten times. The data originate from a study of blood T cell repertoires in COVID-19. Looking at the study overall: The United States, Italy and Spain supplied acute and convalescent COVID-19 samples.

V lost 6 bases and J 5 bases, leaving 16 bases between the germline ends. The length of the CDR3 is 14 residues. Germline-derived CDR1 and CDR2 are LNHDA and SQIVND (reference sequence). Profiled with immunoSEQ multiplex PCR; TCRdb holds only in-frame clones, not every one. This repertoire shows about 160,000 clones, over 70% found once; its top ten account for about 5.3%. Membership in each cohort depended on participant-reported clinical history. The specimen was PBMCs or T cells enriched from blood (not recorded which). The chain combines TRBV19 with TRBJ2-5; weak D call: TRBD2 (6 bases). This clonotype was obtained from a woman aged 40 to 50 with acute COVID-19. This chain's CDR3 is CASRPSGLSETQYF. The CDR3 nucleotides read TGTGCCAGTAGGCCCAGCGGGCTGTCGGAGACCCAGTACTTC.